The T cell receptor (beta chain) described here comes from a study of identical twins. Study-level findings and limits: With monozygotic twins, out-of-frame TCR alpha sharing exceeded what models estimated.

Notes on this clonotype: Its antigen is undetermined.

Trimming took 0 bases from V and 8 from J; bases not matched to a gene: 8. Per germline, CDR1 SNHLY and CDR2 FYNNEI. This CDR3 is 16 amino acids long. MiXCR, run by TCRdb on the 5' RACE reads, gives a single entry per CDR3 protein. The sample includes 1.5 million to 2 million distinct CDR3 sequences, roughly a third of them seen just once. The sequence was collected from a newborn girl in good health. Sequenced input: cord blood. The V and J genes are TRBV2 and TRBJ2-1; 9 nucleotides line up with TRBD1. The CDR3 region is CASSEAGTGYWDEQFF. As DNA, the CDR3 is TGTGCCAGCAGTGAAGCGGGGACAGGGTACTGGGATGAGCAGTTCTTC. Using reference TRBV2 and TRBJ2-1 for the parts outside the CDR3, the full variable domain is EPEVTQTPSHQVTQMGQEVILRCVPISNHLYFYWYRQILGQKVEFLVSFYNNEISEKSEIFDDQFSVERPDGSNFTLKIRSTKLEDSAMYFCASSEAGTGYWDEQFFGPGTRLTVL.